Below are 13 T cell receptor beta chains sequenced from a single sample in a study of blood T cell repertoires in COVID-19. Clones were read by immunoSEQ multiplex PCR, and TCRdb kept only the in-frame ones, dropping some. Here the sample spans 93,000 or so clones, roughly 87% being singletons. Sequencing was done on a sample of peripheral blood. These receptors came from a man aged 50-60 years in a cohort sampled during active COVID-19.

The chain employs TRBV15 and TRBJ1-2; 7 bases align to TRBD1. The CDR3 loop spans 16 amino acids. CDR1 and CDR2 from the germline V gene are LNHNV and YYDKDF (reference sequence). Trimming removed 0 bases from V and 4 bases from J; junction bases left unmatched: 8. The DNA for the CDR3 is TGTGCCACCAGCAGAGATAGGATGAGACAGGGCTATGGCTACACCTTC. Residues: CATSRDRMRQGYGYTF.

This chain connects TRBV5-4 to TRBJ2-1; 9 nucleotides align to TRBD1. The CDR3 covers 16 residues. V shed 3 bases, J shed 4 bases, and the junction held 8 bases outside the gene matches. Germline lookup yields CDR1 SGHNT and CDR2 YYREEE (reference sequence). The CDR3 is CASSSPGTGKYNEQFF. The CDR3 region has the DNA TGTGCCAGCAGCTCCCCCGGGACAGGGAAATACAATGAGCAGTTCTTC.

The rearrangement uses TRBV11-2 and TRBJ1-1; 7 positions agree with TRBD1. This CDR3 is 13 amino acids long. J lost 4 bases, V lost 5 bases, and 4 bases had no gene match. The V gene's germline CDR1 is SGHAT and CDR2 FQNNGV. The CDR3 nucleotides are TGTGCCAGCAGCCCGACAGGGTTCACTGAAGCTTTCTTT. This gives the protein CASSPTGFTEAFF.

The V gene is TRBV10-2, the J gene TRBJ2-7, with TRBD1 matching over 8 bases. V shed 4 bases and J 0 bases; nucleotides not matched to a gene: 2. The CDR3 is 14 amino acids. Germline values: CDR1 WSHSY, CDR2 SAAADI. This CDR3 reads CASSVTGGSYEQYF. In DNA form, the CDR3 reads TGCGCCAGCAGTGTTACAGGGGGCTCCTACGAGCAGTACTTC.

The CDR3 nucleotides read TGTGCCAGCAGCGAGGGGGTAAATGGCAATCAGCCCCAGCATTTT. Protein product: CASSEGVNGNQPQHF. The chain carries TRBV9 and TRBJ1-5, with D maybe TRBD1 (6 bases). Germline loops: CDR1 SGDLS, CDR2 YYNGEE. The CDR3 has 15 amino acids. Deletions cut 3 bases from V and 2 bases from J, with 12 bases between.

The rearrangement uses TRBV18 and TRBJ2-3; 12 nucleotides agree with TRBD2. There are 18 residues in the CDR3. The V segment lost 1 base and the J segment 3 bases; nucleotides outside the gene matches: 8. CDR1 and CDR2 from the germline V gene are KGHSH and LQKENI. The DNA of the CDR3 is TGTGCCAGCTCACCACGATCACTAGCGGGGGGACGTACAGATACGCAGTATTTT. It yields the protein CASSPRSLAGGRTDTQYF.

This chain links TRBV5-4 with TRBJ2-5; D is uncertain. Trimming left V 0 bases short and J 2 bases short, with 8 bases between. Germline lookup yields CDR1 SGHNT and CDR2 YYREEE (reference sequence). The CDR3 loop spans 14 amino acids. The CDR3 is CASSLVTDQETQYF. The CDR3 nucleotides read TGTGCCAGCAGCTTGGTTACAGATCAAGAGACCCAGTACTTC.

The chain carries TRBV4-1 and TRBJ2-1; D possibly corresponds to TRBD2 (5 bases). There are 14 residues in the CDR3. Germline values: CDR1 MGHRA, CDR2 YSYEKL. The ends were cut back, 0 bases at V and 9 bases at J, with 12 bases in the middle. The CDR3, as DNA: TGCGCCAGCAGCCAAGATTCAGGTCGGGGTGAGCAGTTCTTC. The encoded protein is CASSQDSGRGEQFF.

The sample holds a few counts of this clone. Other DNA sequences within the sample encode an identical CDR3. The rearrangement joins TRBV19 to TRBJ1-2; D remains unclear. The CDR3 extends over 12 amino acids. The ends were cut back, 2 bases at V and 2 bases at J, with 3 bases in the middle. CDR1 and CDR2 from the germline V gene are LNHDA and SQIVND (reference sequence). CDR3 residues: CASSIRNYGYTF. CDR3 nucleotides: TGTGCCAGTAGTATACGGAACTATGGCTACACCTTC.

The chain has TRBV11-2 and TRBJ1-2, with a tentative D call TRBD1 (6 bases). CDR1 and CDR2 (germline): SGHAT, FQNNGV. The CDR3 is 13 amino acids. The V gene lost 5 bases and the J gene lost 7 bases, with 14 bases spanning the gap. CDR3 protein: CASSPQGWGGYTF. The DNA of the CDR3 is TGTGCCAGCAGCCCACAGGGTTGGGGTGGCTACACCTTC. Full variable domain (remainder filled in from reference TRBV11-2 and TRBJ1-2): EAGVAQSPRYKIIEKRQSVAFWCNPISGHATLYWYQQILGQGPKLLIQFQNNGVVDDSQLPKDRFSAERLKGVDSTLKIQPAKLEDSAVYLCASSPQGWGGYTFGSGTRLTVV.

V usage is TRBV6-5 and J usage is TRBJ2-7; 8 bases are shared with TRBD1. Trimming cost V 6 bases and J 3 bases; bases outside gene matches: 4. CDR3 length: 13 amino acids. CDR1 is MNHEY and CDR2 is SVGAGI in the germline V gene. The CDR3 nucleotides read TGTGCCAGCAGCCCGACAGGGGTCTACGAGCAGTACTTC. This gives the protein CASSPTGVYEQYF.

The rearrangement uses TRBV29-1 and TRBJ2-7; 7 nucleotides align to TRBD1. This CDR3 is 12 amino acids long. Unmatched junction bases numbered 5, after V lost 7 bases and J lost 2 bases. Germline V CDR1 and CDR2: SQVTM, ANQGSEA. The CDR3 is CSARTGPYEQYF. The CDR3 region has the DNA TGCAGCGCTAGGACAGGTCCCTACGAGCAGTACTTC.

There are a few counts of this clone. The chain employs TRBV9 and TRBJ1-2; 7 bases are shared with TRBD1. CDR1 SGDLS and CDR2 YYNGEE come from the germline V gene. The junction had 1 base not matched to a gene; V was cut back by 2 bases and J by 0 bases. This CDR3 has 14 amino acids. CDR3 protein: CASSVGTANYGYTF. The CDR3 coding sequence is TGTGCCAGCAGCGTCGGGACAGCTAACTATGGCTACACCTTC.